This T cell receptor (beta chain) emerged from a study of shared clonotypes between healthy human individuals. Profiling relied on immunoSEQ multiplex PCR, and the TCRdb table lists in-frame clones only, not all of them. The table records fewer than 1.4 million clones, roughly 74% of them present only once. Sequenced: memory CD4+ T cells from PBMCs. The subset here: CD45RA-negative fraction. The TCR comes from a man aged 18 to 29 in good health. Some clones in this sample may be carry-over from other donors' samples.

The chain's CDR3 is CSVGVSEAFF. In DNA, the CDR3 is TGCAGCGTTGGTGTCTCCGAAGCTTTCTTT. V and J are TRBV29-1 and TRBJ1-1; no definite D call. This CDR3 is 10 amino acids long. V gave up 4 bases and J gave up 8 bases, with 8 bases separating them. Germline-derived CDR1 and CDR2 are SQVTM and ANQGSEA.